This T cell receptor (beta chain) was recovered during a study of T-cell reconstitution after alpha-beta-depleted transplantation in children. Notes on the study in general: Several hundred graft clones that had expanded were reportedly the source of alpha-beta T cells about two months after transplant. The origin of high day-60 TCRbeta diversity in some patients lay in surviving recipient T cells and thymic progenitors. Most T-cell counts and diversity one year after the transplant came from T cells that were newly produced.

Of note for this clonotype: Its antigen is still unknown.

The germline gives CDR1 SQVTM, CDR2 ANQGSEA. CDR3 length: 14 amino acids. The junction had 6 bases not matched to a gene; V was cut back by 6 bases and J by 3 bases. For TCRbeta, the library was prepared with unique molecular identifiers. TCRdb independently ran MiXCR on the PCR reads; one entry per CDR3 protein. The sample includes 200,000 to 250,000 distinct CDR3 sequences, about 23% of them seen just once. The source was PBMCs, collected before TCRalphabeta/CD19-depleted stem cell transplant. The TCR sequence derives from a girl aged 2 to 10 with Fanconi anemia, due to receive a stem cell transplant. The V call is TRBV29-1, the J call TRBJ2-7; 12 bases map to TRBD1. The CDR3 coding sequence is TGCAGCGTGATTGGGACAGGGGGCGTCTACGAGCAGTACTTC. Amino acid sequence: CSVIGTGGVYEQYF.